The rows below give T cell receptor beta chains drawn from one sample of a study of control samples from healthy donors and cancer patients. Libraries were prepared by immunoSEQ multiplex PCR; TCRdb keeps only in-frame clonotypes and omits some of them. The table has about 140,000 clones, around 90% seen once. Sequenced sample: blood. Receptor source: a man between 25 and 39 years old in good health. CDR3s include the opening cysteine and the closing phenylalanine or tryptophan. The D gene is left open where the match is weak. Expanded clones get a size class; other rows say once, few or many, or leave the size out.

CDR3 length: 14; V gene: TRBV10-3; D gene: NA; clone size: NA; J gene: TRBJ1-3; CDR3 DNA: TGTGCCATCACCCCCACGGAGCAGAGAAACACCATATATTTT; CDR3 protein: CAITPTEQRNTIYF
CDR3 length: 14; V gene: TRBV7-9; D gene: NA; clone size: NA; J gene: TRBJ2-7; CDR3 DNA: TGTGCCAGCAGCTCCCCCTTGGGGGGCCACGAGCAGTACTTC; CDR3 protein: CASSSPLGGHEQYF
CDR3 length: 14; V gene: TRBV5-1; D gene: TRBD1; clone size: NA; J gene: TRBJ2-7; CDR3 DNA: TGCGCCAGCAGCTTGGGGGACAGGTCGTACGAGCAGTACTTC; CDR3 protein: CASSLGDRSYEQYF
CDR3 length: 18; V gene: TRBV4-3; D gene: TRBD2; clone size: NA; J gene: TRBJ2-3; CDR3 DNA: TGCGCCAGCAGCCAAGAACTGGCCGTTGGGGGGGGAACAGATACGCAGTATTTT; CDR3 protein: CASSQELAVGGGTDTQYF
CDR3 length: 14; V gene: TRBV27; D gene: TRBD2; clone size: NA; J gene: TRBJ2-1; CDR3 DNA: TGTGCCAGCAGTTTGCGGGGGGCCCCGAATGAGCAGTTCTTC; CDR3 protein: CASSLRGAPNEQFF
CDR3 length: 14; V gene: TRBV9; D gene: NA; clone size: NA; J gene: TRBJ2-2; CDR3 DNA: TGTGCCAGCAGCGTAGCGGGGGCTACCGGGGAGCTGTTTTTT; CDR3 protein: CASSVAGATGELFF
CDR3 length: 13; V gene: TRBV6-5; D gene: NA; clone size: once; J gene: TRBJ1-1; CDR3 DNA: TGTGCCAGCAGTAAACAGGAGAACACTGAAGCTTTCTTT; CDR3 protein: CASSKQENTEAFF
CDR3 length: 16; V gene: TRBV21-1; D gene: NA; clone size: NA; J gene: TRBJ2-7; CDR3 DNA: TGTGCCAGCAGCAAAGGGAAACGAAAGTACTCCTACGAGCAGTACTTC; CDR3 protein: CASSKGKRKYSYEQYF
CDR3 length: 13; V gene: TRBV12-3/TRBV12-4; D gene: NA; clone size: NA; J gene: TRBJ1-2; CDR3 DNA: TGTGCCAGCAGAACCGGGCCGGCGGATGGCTACACCTTC; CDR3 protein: CASRTGPADGYTF
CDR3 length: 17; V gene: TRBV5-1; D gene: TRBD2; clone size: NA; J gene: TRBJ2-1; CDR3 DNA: TGCGCCAGCAGCATCCCTAGGACTAGCGGGCTCTACAATGAGCAGTTCTTC; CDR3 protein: CASSIPRTSGLYNEQFF
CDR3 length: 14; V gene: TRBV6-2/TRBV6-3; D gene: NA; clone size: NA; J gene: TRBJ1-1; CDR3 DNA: TGTGCCAGCAGTTTCGGGGAGGTCGTCACTGAAGCTTTCTTT; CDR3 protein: CASSFGEVVTEAFF
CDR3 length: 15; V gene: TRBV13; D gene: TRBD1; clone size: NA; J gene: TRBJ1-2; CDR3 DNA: TGTGCCAGCAGCCCCGGATTTGACAGGGGCTATGGCTACACCTTC; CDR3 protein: CASSPGFDRGYGYTF
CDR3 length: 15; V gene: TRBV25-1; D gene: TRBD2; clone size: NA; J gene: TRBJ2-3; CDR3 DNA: TGTGCCAGCAGTGTATCGGGACTAGCCTCAGATACGCAGTATTTT; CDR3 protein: CASSVSGLASDTQYF
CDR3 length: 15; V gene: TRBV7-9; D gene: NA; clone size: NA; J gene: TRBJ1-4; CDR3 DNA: TGTGCCAGCAGCACTAGGACAGCCCCAGACGAAAAACTGTTTTTT; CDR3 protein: CASSTRTAPDEKLFF
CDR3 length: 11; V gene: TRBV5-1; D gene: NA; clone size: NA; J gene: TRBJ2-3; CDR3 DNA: TGCGCCAGCAGCTTAGCAGATACGCAGTATTTT; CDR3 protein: CASSLADTQYF
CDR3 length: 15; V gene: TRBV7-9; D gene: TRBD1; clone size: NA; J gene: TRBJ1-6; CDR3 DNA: TGTGCCAGCAGCTTAGGGGGGACAGAGAGTTCACCCCTCCACTTT; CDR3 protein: CASSLGGTESSPLHF
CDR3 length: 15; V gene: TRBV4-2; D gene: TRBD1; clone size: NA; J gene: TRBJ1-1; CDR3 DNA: TGTGCCAGCAGCCCATACGACAGGGATCCCACTGAAGCTTTCTTT; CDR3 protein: CASSPYDRDPTEAFF
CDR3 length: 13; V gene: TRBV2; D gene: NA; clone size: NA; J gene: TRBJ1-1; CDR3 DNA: TGTGCCAGCAGGGAAGAGTACGAGGGTCAGGCTTTCTTT; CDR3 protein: CASREEYEGQAFF
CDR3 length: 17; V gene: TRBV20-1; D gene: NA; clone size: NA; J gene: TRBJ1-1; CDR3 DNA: TGCAGTGCTAGTCAACGGACTGACTCGGGGTTTGACACTGAAGCTTTCTTT; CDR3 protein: CSASQRTDSGFDTEAFF
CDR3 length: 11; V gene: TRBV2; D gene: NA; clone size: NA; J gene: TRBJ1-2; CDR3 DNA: TGTGCCAGCACTCGTGGAGAAGGCTACACCTTC; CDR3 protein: CASTRGEGYTF
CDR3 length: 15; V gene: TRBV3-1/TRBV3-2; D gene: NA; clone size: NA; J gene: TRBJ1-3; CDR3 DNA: TGTGCCAGCAGCCCAGCTGGAATCTCTGGAAACACCATATATTTT; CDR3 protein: CASSPAGISGNTIYF
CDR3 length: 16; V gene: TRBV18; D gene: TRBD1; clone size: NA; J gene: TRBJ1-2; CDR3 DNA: TGTGCCAGCTCACCGAACCTACCTGGACAGGGCTATGGCTACACCTTC; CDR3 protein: CASSPNLPGQGYGYTF
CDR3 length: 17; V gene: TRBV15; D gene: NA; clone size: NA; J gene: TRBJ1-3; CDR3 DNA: TGTGCCACCACCCAGGGACGGAACCCAAACTCTGGAAACACCATATATTTT; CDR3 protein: CATTQGRNPNSGNTIYF
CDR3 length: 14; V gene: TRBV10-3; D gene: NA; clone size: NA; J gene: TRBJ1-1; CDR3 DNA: TGTGCCACCGACCCCGCAGGGGTTGGCACTGAAGCTTTCTTT; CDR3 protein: CATDPAGVGTEAFF
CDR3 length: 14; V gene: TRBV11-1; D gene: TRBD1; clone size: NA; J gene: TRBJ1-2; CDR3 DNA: TGTGCCAGCAGCTCCCGGCAGGGGGATGGCGGCTACACCTTC; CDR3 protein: CASSSRQGDGGYTF
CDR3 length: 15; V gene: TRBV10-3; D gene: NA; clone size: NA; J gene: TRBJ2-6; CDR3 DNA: TGTGCCATCAGTGGTAGGGGGGCTGGGGCCAACGTCCTGACTTTC; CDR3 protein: CAISGRGAGANVLTF
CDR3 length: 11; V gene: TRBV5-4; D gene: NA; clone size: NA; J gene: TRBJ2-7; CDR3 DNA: TGTGCCAGCAGCTTGACAGGCGAGCAGTACTTC; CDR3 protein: CASSLTGEQYF
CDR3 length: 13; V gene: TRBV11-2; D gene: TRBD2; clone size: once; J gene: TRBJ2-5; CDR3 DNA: TGTGCCAGCAGCTTAGATCCAGCGGGGCCGCCGTACTTC; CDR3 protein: CASSLDPAGPPYF
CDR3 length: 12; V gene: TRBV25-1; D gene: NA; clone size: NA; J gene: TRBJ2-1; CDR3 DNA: TGTGCCAGCAGTGAACCCCCCGGGGGGCAGTTCTTC; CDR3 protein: CASSEPPGGQFF
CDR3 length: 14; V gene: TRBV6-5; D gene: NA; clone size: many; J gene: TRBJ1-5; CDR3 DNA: TGTGCCAGCAGTTTAAACAGGCCCGGGCAGCCCCAGCATTTT; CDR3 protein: CASSLNRPGQPQHF
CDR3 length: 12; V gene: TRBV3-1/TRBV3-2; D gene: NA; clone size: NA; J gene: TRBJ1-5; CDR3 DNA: TGTGCCAGCAGCCTACAGGGTAGGACCCAGCATTTT; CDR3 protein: CASSLQGRTQHF
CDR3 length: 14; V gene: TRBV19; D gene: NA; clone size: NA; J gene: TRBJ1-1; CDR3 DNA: TGTGCCAGTAGGTTCCCAGGACAGCAATACGAAGCTTTCTTT; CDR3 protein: CASRFPGQQYEAFF
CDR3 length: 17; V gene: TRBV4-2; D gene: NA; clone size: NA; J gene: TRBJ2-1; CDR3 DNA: TGTGCCAGCAGCCAATTAGCAGGGGAAAACTACTACAATGAGCAGTTCTTC; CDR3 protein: CASSQLAGENYYNEQFF
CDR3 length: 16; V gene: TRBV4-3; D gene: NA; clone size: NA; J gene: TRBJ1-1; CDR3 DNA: TGCGCCAGCAGCCAAGATAGAAGTGGGCTAATGAAGGGAGCTTTCTTT; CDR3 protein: CASSQDRSGLMKGAFF
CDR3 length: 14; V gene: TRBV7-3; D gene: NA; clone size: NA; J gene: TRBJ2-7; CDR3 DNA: TGTGCCAGCAGCTTAAGAGGAGGGGACTACGAGCAGTACTTC; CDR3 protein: CASSLRGGDYEQYF
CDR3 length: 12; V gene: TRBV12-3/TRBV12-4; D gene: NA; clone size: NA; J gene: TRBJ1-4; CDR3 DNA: TGTGCCAGCCAGGGGCAGGTATTGAAACTGTTTTTT; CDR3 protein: CASQGQVLKLFF
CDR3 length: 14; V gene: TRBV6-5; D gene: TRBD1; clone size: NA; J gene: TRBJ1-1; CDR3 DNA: TGTGCCAGCAGTCCCGGGACAGGGAACACTGAAGCTTTCTTT; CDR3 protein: CASSPGTGNTEAFF
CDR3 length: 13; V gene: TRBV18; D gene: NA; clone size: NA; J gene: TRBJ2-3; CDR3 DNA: TGTGCCAGCTCACTGGGGGGGCAAGATACGCAGTATTTT; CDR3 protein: CASSLGGQDTQYF
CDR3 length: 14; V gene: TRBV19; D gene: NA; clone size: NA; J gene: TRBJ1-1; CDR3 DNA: TGTGCCAGTAGTATGCCAGACATGAACACTGAAGCTTTCTTT; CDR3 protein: CASSMPDMNTEAFF